The sequence of this TCR beta chain was determined in a study of blood T cell repertoires in COVID-19. Germline V gives CDR1 GTSNPN, CDR2 SVGIG (reference sequence). CDR3 length equals 14 residues. The V end was cut by 0 bases, the J end by 2 bases, with 10 bases between. Clones were read by immunoSEQ multiplex PCR, and TCRdb kept only the in-frame ones, dropping some. This table holds over 60,000 clones, roughly nine tenths found once. The V call is TRBV30, the J call TRBJ2-5, with TRBD2 as a possible D gene (6 bases). The sample comprised peripheral blood. This sequence was found in a man older than 75 with acute or convalescent COVID-19. The CDR3 nucleotides read TGTGCCTGGAGTGTCCGGGGACTGCAAGAGACCCAGTACTTC. Residues: CAWSVRGLQETQYF.